The source of this T cell receptor beta chain is a study of regulatory T cells in long-lasting Graves disease. About the study: Graves' patients diagnosed newly had used antithyroid drugs under 3 months. Regarding the study as a whole: Examination was confined to peripheral blood, excluding thyroid tissue.

Time point of the sample: newly diagnosed GD, antithyroid drugs for less than 3 months. Isolated PBMC RNA provided the starting material for the TCR library. With iRepertoire HTBI primers and Arm-PCR of CDR3 regions, TCR beta libraries were built. MiXCR, run by TCRdb on the multiplex PCR reads, gives a single entry per CDR3 protein. The table lists around 250,000 distinct CDR3 sequences, around a sixth of them singletons. This clonotype was seen a handful of times. As yet, its antigen is unknown. The germline gives CDR1 MNHEY, CDR2 SMNVEV (reference sequence). Unmatched junction bases numbered 5, after V lost 5 bases and J lost 2 bases. The CDR3 runs to 17 residues. The sample was also reused in another study, on T cells in Graves' hyperthyroidism and ophthalmopathy.

The receptor's source is a woman aged 25 to 45 with Graves disease. The sample here was peripheral blood mononuclear cells (PBMCs), taken at new diagnosis, from a patient treated with antithyroid drugs. The J gene is TRBJ2-3, the V gene TRBV27; TRBD2 matches 15 bases. The CDR3 nucleotides are TGTGCCAGCAGTGGGGGACTAGCGGGGGGCCTCACAGATACGCAGTATTTT. It yields the protein CASSGGLAGGLTDTQYF.